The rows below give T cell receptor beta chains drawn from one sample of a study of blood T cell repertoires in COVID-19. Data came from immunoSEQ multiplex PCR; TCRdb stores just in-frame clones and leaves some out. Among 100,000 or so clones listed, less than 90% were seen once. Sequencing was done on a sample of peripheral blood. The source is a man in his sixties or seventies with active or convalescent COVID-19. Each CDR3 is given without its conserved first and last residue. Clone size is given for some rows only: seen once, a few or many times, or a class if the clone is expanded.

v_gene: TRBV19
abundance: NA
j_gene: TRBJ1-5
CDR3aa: ATTPRGDNQPQH

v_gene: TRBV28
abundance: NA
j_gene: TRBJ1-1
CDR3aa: ASSLYRSAAF

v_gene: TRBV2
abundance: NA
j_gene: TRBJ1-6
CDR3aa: ASTSEGVPNSPLH

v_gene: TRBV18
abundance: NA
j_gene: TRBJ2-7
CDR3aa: ASTGGLHSYEQY

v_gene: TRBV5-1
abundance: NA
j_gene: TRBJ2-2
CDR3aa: ASSLELASTGELF

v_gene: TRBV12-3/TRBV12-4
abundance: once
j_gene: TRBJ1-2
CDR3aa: ASRQPPGGST

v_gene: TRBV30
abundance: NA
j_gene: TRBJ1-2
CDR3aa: AWGQANYGYT

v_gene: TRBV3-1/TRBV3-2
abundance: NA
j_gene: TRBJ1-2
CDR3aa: ASSQRGGLANYGYT

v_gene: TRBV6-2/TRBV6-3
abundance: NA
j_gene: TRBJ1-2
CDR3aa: ASSYSRTAFYGYT

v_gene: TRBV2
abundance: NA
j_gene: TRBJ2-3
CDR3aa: ATLRTGAGDTQY

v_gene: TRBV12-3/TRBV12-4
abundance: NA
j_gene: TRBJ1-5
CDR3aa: ASRQGVNQPQH

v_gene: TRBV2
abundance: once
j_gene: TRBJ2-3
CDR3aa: ASSDYAAGEDTQY

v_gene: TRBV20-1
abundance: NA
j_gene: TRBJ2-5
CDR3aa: SASQTSDETQY

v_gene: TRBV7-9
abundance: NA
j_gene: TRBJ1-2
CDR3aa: ASSFEGVDGYT

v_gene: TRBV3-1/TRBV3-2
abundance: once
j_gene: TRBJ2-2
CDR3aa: ASSPTGANTGELF

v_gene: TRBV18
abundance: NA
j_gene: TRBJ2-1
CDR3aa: ASSPPGIAGGNEQF

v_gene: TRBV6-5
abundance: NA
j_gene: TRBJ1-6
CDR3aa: ASSSDREKPLH

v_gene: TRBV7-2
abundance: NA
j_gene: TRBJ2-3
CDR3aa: ASSSFPGANTDTQY

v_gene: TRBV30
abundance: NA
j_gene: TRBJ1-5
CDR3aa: AWGDDTLNQPQH

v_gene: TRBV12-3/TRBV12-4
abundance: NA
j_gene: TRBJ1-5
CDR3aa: ASSLGRDKH

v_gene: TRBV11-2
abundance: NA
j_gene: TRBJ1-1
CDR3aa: ASSSMEGGTTEAF

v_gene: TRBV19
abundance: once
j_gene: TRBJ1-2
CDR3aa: ASSIDSNYGYT

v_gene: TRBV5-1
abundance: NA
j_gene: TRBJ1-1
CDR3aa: ASSLGQTMNTEAF

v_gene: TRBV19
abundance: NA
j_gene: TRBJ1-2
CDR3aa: ASSFTGTGGIWGGYT

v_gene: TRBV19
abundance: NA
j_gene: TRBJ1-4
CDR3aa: ASSDTTRGEKLF

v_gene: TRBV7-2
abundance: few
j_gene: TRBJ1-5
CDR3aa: ASSLSQSQPQH

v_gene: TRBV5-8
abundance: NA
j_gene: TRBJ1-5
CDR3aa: ASSPGMNQPQH

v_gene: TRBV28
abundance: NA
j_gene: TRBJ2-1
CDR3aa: ASSRRQGRYDEQF

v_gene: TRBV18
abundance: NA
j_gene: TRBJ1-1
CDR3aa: ASSPPAGENTEAF

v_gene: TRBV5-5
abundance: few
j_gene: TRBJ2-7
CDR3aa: ASSLSSGVLYEQY

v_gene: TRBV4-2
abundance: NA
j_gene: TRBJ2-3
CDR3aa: ASSRSGGSTDTQY

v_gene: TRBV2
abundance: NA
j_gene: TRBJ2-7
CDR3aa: ASSIRGAGGSYEQY

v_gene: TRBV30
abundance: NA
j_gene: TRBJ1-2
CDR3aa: AWSPGGGFGYGYT

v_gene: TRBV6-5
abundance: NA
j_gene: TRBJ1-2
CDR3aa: ASSLSGYGYT

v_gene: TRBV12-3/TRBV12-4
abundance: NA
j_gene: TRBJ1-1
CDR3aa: ASSLRGGTEAF

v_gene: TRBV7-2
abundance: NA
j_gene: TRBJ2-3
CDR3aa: ASSLLTSTDTQY

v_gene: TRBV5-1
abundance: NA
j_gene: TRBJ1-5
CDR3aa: ASSSDSGSNQPQH

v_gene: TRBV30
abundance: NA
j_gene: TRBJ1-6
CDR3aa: AWSGDRGDRSPLH